The clone carrying this TCR beta chain occurred many times. At one end, the junction sequence differs from germline, possibly due to a read error. These data are taken from a study of T cells in Graves' hyperthyroidism and ophthalmopathy. The CDR3 consists of 10 residues. Germline values: CDR1 MDHEN, CDR2 SYDVKM. From RNA transcripts, TCR beta CDR3 regions were amplified. Carried out on the TCR CDR3, a first-round RT-PCR used the HTBI primer set. TCRdb independently ran MiXCR on the multiplex PCR reads; one entry per CDR3 protein. This sample has around 380,000 distinct CDR3 sequences; approximately 13% occur once, and the top ten carry about 20%. Pregnant or lactating patients were excluded, as were those with uncontrolled infection or other autoimmune disease. Blood dates from first hyperthyroidism diagnosis, before any ophthalmopathy symptoms.

The receptor was derived from a young man with Graves' hyperthyroidism that later progressed to Graves' ophthalmopathy. The specimen sequenced was blood. The J gene is TRBJ1-4, the V gene TRBV28; D ambiguous. Here the CDR3 reads CATSREKLFF. CDR3 sequence (DNA): TGTGCCACCAGTCGGGAAAAACTGTTTTTT.